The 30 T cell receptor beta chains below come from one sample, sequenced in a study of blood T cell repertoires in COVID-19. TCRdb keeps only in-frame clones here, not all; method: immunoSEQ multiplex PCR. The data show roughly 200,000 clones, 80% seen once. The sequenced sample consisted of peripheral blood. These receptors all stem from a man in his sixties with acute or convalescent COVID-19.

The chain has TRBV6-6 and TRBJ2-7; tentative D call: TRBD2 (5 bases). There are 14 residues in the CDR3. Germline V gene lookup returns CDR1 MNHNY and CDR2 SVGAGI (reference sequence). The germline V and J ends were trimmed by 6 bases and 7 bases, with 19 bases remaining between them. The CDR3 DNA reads TGTGCCAGCAGCACTGGAATCCCTAGGAGGGAGCAGTACTTC. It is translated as CASSTGIPRREQYF.

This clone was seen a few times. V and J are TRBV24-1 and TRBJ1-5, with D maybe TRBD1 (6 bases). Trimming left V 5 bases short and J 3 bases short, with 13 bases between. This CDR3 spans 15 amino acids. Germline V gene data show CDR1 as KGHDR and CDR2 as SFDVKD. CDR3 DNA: TGTGCCACCAGTGCAAAACAGGGTAACAATCAGCCCCAGCATTTT. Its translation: CATSAKQGNNQPQHF.

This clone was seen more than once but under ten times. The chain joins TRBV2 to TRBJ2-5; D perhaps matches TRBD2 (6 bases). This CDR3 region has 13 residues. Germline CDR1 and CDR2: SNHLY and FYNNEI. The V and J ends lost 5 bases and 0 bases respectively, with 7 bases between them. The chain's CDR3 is CASSRDYQETQYF. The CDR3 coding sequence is TGTGCCAGCAGTCGGGACTACCAAGAGACCCAGTACTTC.

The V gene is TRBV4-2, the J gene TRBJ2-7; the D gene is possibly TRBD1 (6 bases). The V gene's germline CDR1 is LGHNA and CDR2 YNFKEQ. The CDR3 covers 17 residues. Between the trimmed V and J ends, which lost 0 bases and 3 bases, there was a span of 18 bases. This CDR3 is CASSQEAEPTGFYEQYF. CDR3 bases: TGTGCCAGCAGCCAAGAGGCGGAACCTACAGGGTTCTACGAGCAGTACTTC.

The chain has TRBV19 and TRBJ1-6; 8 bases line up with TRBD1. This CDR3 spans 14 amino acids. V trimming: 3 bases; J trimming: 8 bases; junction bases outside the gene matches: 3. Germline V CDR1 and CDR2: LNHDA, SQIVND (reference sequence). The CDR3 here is CASSITTGDSPLHF. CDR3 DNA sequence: TGTGCCAGTAGTATCACGACAGGGGATTCACCCCTCCACTTT.

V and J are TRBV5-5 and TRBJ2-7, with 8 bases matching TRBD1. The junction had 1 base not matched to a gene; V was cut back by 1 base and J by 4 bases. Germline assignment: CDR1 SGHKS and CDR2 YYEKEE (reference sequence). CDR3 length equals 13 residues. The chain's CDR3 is CASSLQGAYEQYF. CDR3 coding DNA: TGTGCCAGCAGCTTGCAGGGGGCTTACGAGCAGTACTTC.

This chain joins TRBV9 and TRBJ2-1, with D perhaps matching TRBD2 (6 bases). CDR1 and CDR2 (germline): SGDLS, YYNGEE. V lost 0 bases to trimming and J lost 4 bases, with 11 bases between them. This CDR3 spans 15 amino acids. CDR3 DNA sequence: TGTGCCAGCAGCGTAGGGGACTGGGGGTACAATGAGCAGTTCTTC. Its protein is CASSVGDWGYNEQFF. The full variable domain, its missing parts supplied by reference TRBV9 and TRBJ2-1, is DSGVTQTPKHLITATGQRVTLRCSPRSGDLSVYWYQQSLDQGLQFLIQYYNGEERAKGNILERFSAQQFPDLHSELNLSSLELGDSALYFCASSVGDWGYNEQFFGPGTRLTVL.

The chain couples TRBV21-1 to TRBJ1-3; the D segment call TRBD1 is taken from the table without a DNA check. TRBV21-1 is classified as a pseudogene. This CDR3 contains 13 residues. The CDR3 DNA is TGTGCCAGCAGCTTCCAGGGTGGGAACACCATATATTTT. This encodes CASSFQGGNTIYF.

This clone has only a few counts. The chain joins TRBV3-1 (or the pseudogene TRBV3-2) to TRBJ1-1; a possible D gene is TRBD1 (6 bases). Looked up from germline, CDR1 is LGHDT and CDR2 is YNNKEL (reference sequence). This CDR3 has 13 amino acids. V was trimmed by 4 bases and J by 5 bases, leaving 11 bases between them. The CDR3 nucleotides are TGTGCCAGCAGCCTCCCCGGGACAACTGAAGCTTTCTTT. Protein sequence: CASSLPGTTEAFF.

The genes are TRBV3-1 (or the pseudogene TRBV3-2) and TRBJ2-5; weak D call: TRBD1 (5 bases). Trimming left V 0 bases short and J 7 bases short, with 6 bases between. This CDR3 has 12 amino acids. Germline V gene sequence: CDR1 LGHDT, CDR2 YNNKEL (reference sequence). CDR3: CASSQERGTQYF. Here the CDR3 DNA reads TGTGCCAGCAGCCAAGAAAGGGGGACCCAGTACTTC.

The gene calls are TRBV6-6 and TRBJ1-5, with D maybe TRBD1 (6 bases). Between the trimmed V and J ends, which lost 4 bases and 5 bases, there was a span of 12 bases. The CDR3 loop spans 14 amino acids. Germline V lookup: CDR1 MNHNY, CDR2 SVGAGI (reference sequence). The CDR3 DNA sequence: TGTGCCAGCAGTTTACAGGGCTCCGATCAGCCCCAGCATTTT. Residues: CASSLQGSDQPQHF.

CDR3 sequence (DNA): TGTGCCAGCAGTTCCAAACTAGCGGGAGTGTACGAGCAGTACTTC. Encoded protein: CASSSKLAGVYEQYF. This chain connects TRBV27 to TRBJ2-7; TRBD2 agrees at 11 bases. Trimming at V came to 4 bases and at J to 4 bases, leaving 6 bases not matched to a gene. In germline, CDR1 is MNHEY, CDR2 SMNVEV (reference sequence). This CDR3 has 15 amino acids.

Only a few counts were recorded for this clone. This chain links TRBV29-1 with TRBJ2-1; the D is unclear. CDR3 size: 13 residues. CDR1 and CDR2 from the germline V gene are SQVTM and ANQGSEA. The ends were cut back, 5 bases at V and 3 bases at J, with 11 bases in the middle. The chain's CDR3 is CSVYPGIYNEQFF. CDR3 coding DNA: TGCAGCGTTTATCCAGGAATCTACAATGAGCAGTTCTTC.

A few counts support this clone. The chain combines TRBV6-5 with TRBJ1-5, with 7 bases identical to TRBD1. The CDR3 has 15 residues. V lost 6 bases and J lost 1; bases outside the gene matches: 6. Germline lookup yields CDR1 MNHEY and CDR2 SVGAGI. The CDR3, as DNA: TGTGCCAGCAGGTTAGAGGACAGGAGCAATCAGCCCCAGCATTTT. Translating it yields CASRLEDRSNQPQHF.

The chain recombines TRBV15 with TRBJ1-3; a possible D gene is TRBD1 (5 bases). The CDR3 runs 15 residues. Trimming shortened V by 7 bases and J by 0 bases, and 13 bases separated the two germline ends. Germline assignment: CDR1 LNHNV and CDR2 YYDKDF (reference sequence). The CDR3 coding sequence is TGTGCCACCACCGCTGGGGCAGGCTCTGGAAACACCATATATTTT. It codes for CATTAGAGSGNTIYF. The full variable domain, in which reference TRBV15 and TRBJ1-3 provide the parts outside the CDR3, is DAMVIQNPRYQVTQFGKPVTLSCSQTLNHNVMYWYQQKSSQAPKLLFHYYDKDFNNEADTPDNFQSRRPNTSFCFLDIRSPGLGDTAMYLCATTAGAGSGNTIYFGEGSWLTVV.

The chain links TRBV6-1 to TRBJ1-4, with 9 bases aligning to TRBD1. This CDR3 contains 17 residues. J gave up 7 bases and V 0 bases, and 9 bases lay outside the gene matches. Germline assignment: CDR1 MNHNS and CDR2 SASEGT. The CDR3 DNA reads TGTGCCAGCAGTGAAGCGACATACGGGACAGGGTCTGAAAAACTGTTTTTT. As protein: CASSEATYGTGSEKLFF.

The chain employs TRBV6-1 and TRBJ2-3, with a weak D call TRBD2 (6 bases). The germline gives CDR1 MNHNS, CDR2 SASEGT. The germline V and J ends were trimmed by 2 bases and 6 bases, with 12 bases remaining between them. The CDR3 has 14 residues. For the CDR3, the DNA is TGTGCCAGCAGTGAAAGGAGGGAGATGGATACGCAGTATTTT. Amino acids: CASSERREMDTQYF.

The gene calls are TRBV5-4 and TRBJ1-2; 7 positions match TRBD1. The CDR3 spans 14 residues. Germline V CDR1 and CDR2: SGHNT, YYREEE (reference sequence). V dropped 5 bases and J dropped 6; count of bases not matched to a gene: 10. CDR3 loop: CASSPGPTGDGYTF. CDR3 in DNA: TGTGCCAGCAGTCCTGGGCCAACAGGGGATGGCTACACCTTC.

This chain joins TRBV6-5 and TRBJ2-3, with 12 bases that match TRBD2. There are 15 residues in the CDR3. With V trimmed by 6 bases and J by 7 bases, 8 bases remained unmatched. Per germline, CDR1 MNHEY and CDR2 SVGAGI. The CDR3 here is CASRLAGGSPHTQYF. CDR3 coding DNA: TGTGCCAGCAGACTAGCGGGGGGCTCTCCCCATACGCAGTATTTT.

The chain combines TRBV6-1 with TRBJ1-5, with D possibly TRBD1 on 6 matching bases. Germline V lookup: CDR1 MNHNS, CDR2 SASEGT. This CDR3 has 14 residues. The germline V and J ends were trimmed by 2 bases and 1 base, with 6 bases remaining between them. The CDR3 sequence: CASSERGSNQPQHF. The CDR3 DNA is TGTGCCAGCAGTGAAAGGGGGAGCAATCAGCCCCAGCATTTT.

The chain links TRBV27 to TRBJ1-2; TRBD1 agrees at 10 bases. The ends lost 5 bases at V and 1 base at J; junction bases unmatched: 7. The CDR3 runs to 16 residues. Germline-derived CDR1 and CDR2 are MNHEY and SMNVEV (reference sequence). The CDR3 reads CASSPLGQGGNYGYTF. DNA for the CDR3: TGTGCCAGCAGTCCCCTAGGACAGGGGGGTAACTATGGCTACACCTTC.

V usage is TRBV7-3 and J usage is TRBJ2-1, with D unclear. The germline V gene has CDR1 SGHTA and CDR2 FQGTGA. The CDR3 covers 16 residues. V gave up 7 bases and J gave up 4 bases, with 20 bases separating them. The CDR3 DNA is TGTGCCAGCACCCCCGGTATAGGAACAGATTACAATGAGCAGTTCTTC. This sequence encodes CASTPGIGTDYNEQFF. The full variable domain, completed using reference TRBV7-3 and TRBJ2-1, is GAGVSQTPSNKVTEKGKYVELRCDPISGHTALYWYRQSLGQGPEFLIYFQGTGAADDSGLPNDRFFAVRPEGSVSTLKIQRTERGDSAVYLCASTPGIGTDYNEQFFGPGTRLTVL.

The CDR3 is CASSANPGELFF. The CDR3 DNA reads TGTGCCAGCAGCGCTAACCCCGGGGAGCTGTTTTTT. The V call is TRBV9, the J call TRBJ2-2; no clear D. V was clipped by 3 bases and J by 6 bases, with 6 bases between them. The CDR3 contains 12 residues. Germline V gene sequence: CDR1 SGDLS, CDR2 YYNGEE.

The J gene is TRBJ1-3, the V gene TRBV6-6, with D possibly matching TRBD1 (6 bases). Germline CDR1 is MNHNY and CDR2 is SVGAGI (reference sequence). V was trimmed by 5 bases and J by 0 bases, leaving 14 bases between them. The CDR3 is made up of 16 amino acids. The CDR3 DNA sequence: TGTGCCAGCAGTCGAGGGACACCAGGCTCTGGAAACACCATATATTTT. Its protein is CASSRGTPGSGNTIYF.

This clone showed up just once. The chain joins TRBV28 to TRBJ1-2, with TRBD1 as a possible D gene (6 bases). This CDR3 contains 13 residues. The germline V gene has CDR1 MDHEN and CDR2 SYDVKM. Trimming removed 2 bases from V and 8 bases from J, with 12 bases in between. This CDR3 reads CASSLRGARGYTF. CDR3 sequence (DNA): TGTGCCAGCAGTTTACGGGGGGCGCGAGGCTACACCTTC.

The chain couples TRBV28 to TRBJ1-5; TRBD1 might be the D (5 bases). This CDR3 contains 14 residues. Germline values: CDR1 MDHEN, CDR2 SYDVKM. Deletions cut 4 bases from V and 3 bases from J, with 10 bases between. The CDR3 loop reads CASSYRQLNQPQHF. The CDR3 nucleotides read TGTGCCAGCAGTTATCGACAGCTCAATCAGCCCCAGCATTTT.

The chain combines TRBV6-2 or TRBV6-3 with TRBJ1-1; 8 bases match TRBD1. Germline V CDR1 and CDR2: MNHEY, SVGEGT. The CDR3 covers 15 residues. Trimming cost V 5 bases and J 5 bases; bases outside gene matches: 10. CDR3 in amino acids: CASSPWTGFRTEAFF. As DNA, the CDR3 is TGTGCCAGCAGTCCCTGGACAGGGTTTAGGACTGAAGCTTTCTTT.

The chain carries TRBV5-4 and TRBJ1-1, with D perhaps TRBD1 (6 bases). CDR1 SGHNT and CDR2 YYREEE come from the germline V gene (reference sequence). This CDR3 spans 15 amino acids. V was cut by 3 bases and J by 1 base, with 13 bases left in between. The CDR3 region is CASSWPGHQNTEAFF. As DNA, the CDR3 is TGTGCCAGCAGCTGGCCGGGACACCAGAACACTGAAGCTTTCTTT.

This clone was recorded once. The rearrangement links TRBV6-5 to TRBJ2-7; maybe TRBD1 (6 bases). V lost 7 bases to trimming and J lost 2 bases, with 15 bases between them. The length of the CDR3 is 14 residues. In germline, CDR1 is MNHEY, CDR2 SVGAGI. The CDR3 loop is CASKPGHKPYEQYF. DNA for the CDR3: TGTGCCAGCAAACCGGGACACAAGCCCTACGAGCAGTACTTC.

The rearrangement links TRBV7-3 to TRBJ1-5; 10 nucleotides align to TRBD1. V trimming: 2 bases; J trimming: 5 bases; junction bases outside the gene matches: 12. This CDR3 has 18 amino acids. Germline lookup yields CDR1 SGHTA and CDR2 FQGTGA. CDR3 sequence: CASSLGLEPGTGDQPQHF. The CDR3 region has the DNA TGTGCCAGCAGCTTAGGCTTAGAACCCGGGACAGGGGATCAGCCCCAGCATTTT.